This T cell receptor beta chain was identified in a study of PD-1 blockade in classical Hodgkin lymphoma. A remark on this clone: The target antigen is unknown.

Produced via immunoSEQ multiplex PCR; TCRdb's table is partial and in-frame only. The sample includes some 13,000 clones, around 84% seen only once; the top ten take 37%. Relapses following autologous stem cell transplantation were seen in all patients, with brentuximab vedotin exposure varying. Classifying best responses yielded complete response, partial response or progressive disease. Points from the study as a whole: After ASCT, patients who started nivolumab under 1 year later were excluded. CD4+ TCR diversity, unlike CD8+, climbed significantly by C4D1.

With 2 bases removed from V and 7 bases from J, the gap between germline ends came to 9 bases. Germline V gene lookup returns CDR1 MNHNY and CDR2 SVGAGI (reference sequence). CDR3 length: 13 residues. The rearrangement links TRBV6-6 to TRBJ1-5; D is uncertain. Sequenced material: peripheral blood mononuclear cells (PBMCs), taken at baseline. The clonotype comes from a human donor with classical Hodgkin lymphoma. CDR3 in DNA: TGTGCCAGCAGTTACCCCCAGGCGCAGCCCCAGCATTTT. This codes for CASSYPQAQPQHF.